This T cell receptor (beta chain) derives from a study of blood T cell repertoires in COVID-19. About the research overall: COVID-19 samples from acute and convalescent phases originated in the United States, Italy and Spain. From T cells, B-cell-depleted T cells, or PBMCs came the material, which was cDNA or gDNA.

Authors' data handling: It was from reference gene primer amplification that nucleated cell counts were estimated. Repertoires were generated with immunoSEQ multiplex PCR, while TCRdb's copy carries only in-frame clones and drops some. V and J calls and clone size are as listed in that table; D and trimming were resolved from the DNA. The sample lists roughly 100,000 clones, roughly 87% occurring once. Germline V lookup: CDR1 KGHSH, CDR2 LQKENI. Between the trimmed V and J ends, which lost 3 bases and 6 bases, there was a span of 18 bases. There are 16 residues in the CDR3. The chain is built from TRBV18 and TRBJ1-5; D unresolved. Sequencing used peripheral blood. This receptor was obtained from a man in his forties or fifties with active COVID-19. In DNA, the CDR3 is TGTGCCAGCTCACCTTTTAGCTCACGGGAAGGTCAGCCCCAGCATTTT. Translation gives CASSPFSSREGQPQHF.